These T cell receptor beta chains were read from a single sample in a study of OX40 agonist ivuxolimab in advanced cancers. Profiling relied on immunoSEQ multiplex PCR, and the TCRdb table lists in-frame clones only, not all of them. The sample shows fewer than 85,000 clones, 70% to 90% of them seen only once. The input for sequencing was CD4+ or CD8+ T cells sorted from blood, taken in a trial of the OX40 agonist ivuxolimab. The receptors derive from an adult with an advanced solid tumor such as melanoma, head and neck, liver or kidney cancer. CDR3s include the opening cysteine and the closing phenylalanine or tryptophan. Each record gives: D gene, J gene, V gene, clone size, CDR3 DNA, CDR3 protein. D genes are given only for firm matches. Size values are once, few and many counts, or a class for expanded clones, and some rows have none.

D gene: TRBD1; J gene: TRBJ2-6; V gene: TRBV9; clone size: NA; CDR3 DNA: TGTGCCAGCAGCGTAGCTGTCCGACAGGGCTCCTCTGGGGCCAACGTCCTGACTTTC; CDR3 protein: CASSVAVRQGSSGANVLTF
D gene: TRBD1; J gene: TRBJ2-5; V gene: TRBV7-6; clone size: NA; CDR3 DNA: TGTGCCAGCAGCTTAGTAGGACAGGGGGCAGAGACCCAGTACTTC; CDR3 protein: CASSLVGQGAETQYF
D gene: NA; J gene: TRBJ1-4; V gene: TRBV5-1; clone size: NA; CDR3 DNA: TGCGCCAGCAGCTTGACGACCAGGAATGAAAAACTGTTTTTT; CDR3 protein: CASSLTTRNEKLFF
D gene: TRBD2; J gene: TRBJ2-7; V gene: TRBV9; clone size: NA; CDR3 DNA: TGTGCCAGCAGCGCGACTAGCGGGAGCCACGAGCAGTACTTC; CDR3 protein: CASSATSGSHEQYF
D gene: NA; J gene: TRBJ2-3; V gene: TRBV5-4; clone size: NA; CDR3 DNA: TGTGCCAGCAGCTTATCCGGGATACCCACAGATACGCAGTATTTT; CDR3 protein: CASSLSGIPTDTQYF
D gene: NA; J gene: TRBJ2-7; V gene: TRBV6-5; clone size: NA; CDR3 DNA: TGTGCCAGCACTCCTTGGGGGGCCGGCGAGCAGTACTTC; CDR3 protein: CASTPWGAGEQYF
D gene: TRBD1; J gene: TRBJ1-1; V gene: TRBV6-6; clone size: NA; CDR3 DNA: TGTGCCAGCAGTTACTCCGACAGGGTTACTGAAGCTTTCTTT; CDR3 protein: CASSYSDRVTEAFF
D gene: TRBD2; J gene: TRBJ2-1; V gene: TRBV9; clone size: NA; CDR3 DNA: TGTGCCAGCGGGAGGGCTAGCGGGGGGGCCAATGAGCAGTTCTTC; CDR3 protein: CASGRASGGANEQFF
D gene: NA; J gene: TRBJ2-3; V gene: TRBV6-1; clone size: NA; CDR3 DNA: TGTGCCAGCAGTTCCACGACCAAATCGCTGTATTTT; CDR3 protein: CASSSTTKSLYF
D gene: NA; J gene: TRBJ2-3; V gene: TRBV19; clone size: once; CDR3 DNA: TGTGCCAGTAGTATGGATAGGACAGATACGCAGTATTTT; CDR3 protein: CASSMDRTDTQYF
D gene: NA; J gene: TRBJ2-7; V gene: TRBV21-1; clone size: NA; CDR3 DNA: TGTGCCAGCAGCCCCGGGACAGGGGGAGGAGCGGGCTACGAGCAGTACTTC; CDR3 protein: CASSPGTGGGAGYEQYF
D gene: TRBD1; J gene: TRBJ1-2; V gene: TRBV19; clone size: NA; CDR3 DNA: TGTGCCAGTAGTATCCGGACAGGGACCCTGGTGTATGGCTACACCTTC; CDR3 protein: CASSIRTGTLVYGYTF
D gene: NA; J gene: TRBJ2-1; V gene: TRBV7-2; clone size: NA; CDR3 DNA: TGTGCCAGCAGCTTAAATGCTCAGAATGAGCAGTTCTTC; CDR3 protein: CASSLNAQNEQFF
D gene: NA; J gene: TRBJ1-2; V gene: TRBV11-2; clone size: NA; CDR3 DNA: TGTGCCAGCAGCCCCTTTGTTGGTCGGCGAAACTATGGCTACACCTTC; CDR3 protein: CASSPFVGRRNYGYTF
D gene: TRBD2; J gene: TRBJ2-7; V gene: TRBV10-1; clone size: NA; CDR3 DNA: TGCGCCAGCAGTGATGGGACTAGCGGGGTTAAGTACTTC; CDR3 protein: CASSDGTSGVKYF
D gene: NA; J gene: TRBJ2-7; V gene: TRBV5-1; clone size: NA; CDR3 DNA: TGCGCCAGCAGCTTAAGGGCAGGGGCTTCCGAGCAGTACTTC; CDR3 protein: CASSLRAGASEQYF
D gene: TRBD2; J gene: TRBJ2-1; V gene: TRBV12-5; clone size: few; CDR3 DNA: TGTGCTAGTGGTTTGGTTAGCGGGGGTCTCTACAATGAGCAGTTCTTC; CDR3 protein: CASGLVSGGLYNEQFF
D gene: NA; J gene: TRBJ1-2; V gene: TRBV5-1; clone size: once; CDR3 DNA: TGCGCCAGCAGCTTGGGGGCGACAGAAGCCTATGGCTACACCTTC; CDR3 protein: CASSLGATEAYGYTF
D gene: NA; J gene: TRBJ1-2; V gene: TRBV6-4; clone size: NA; CDR3 DNA: TGTGCCAGCAGTGACGGCAGGACCTATGGCTACACCTTC; CDR3 protein: CASSDGRTYGYTF
D gene: NA; J gene: TRBJ1-1; V gene: TRBV5-6; clone size: NA; CDR3 DNA: TGTGCCAGCAGCTTGTCCGGGTCGGGCACTGAAGCTTTCTTT; CDR3 protein: CASSLSGSGTEAFF
D gene: TRBD1; J gene: TRBJ2-1; V gene: TRBV5-1; clone size: NA; CDR3 DNA: TGCGCCAGCAGCTGGACGGGGACAGTGGGCAATGAGCAGTTCTTC; CDR3 protein: CASSWTGTVGNEQFF
D gene: TRBD1; J gene: TRBJ1-1; V gene: TRBV6-1; clone size: once; CDR3 DNA: TGTGCCAGCACCACGGGACAGGTCAACACTGAAGCTTTCTTT; CDR3 protein: CASTTGQVNTEAFF
D gene: NA; J gene: TRBJ1-2; V gene: TRBV29-1; clone size: NA; CDR3 DNA: TGCAGCGTTGCCGGGGGGACTGGCTACACCTTC; CDR3 protein: CSVAGGTGYTF
D gene: NA; J gene: TRBJ2-1; V gene: TRBV9; clone size: once; CDR3 DNA: TGTGCCAGCTGTTTCGACACCAGCTCCTACAATGAGCAGTTCTTC; CDR3 protein: CASCFDTSSYNEQFF
D gene: NA; J gene: TRBJ1-5; V gene: TRBV6-1; clone size: NA; CDR3 DNA: TGTGCCAGCAGTGACCCCGGCGTTAGCAATCAGCCCCAGCATTTT; CDR3 protein: CASSDPGVSNQPQHF
D gene: NA; J gene: TRBJ1-6; V gene: TRBV28; clone size: NA; CDR3 DNA: TGTGCCAGCAGCCTTAAGGCGAGACTTAATTCACCCCTCCACTTT; CDR3 protein: CASSLKARLNSPLHF
D gene: NA; J gene: TRBJ1-5; V gene: TRBV6-6; clone size: NA; CDR3 DNA: TGTGCCAGCAGGGGAGGGAATCAGCCCCAGCATTTT; CDR3 protein: CASRGGNQPQHF
D gene: NA; J gene: TRBJ1-5; V gene: TRBV10-3; clone size: NA; CDR3 DNA: TGTGCCATCAGTCCACAGGGAAAGAATCAGCCCCAGCATTTT; CDR3 protein: CAISPQGKNQPQHF
D gene: TRBD1; J gene: TRBJ1-2; V gene: TRBV6-6; clone size: NA; CDR3 DNA: TGTGCCAGCGGCGGGACAGACTATGGCTACACCTTC; CDR3 protein: CASGGTDYGYTF
D gene: NA; J gene: TRBJ2-1; V gene: TRBV20-1; clone size: NA; CDR3 DNA: TGCAGTGCTTACTCCTCGACCGAGCAGTTCTTC; CDR3 protein: CSAYSSTEQFF
D gene: TRBD1; J gene: TRBJ1-5; V gene: TRBV30; clone size: NA; CDR3 DNA: TGTGCCTGGGACAGGGATGGTGGCAATCAGCCCCAGCATTTT; CDR3 protein: CAWDRDGGNQPQHF
D gene: TRBD2; J gene: TRBJ2-1; V gene: TRBV29-1; clone size: NA; CDR3 DNA: TGCAGCGTTTTGGGTAGCGGGAGTGGAAATGAGCAGTTCTTC; CDR3 protein: CSVLGSGSGNEQFF
D gene: NA; J gene: TRBJ1-2; V gene: TRBV20-1; clone size: NA; CDR3 DNA: TGCAGTGCCCCTTTCAGGCGCTACACCTTC; CDR3 protein: CSAPFRRYTF
D gene: TRBD1; J gene: TRBJ2-6; V gene: TRBV19; clone size: NA; CDR3 DNA: TGTGCCAGTAACTACGCTCCGGGACAGAAGGCCAACGTCCTGACTTTC; CDR3 protein: CASNYAPGQKANVLTF
D gene: NA; J gene: TRBJ1-2; V gene: TRBV6-5; clone size: NA; CDR3 DNA: TGTGCCAGCAGGAATACAAACTATGGCTACACCTTC; CDR3 protein: CASRNTNYGYTF
D gene: TRBD1; J gene: TRBJ1-1; V gene: TRBV2; clone size: once; CDR3 DNA: TGTGCCAGCAGTCTAACCGGGACAGGGACGTCTGAAGCTTTCTTT; CDR3 protein: CASSLTGTGTSEAFF
D gene: TRBD1; J gene: TRBJ2-5; V gene: TRBV6-5; clone size: NA; CDR3 DNA: TGTGCCAGCAGTTACTCGGGGACAGGGGCCCCCGAGACCCAGTACTTC; CDR3 protein: CASSYSGTGAPETQYF
D gene: NA; J gene: TRBJ1-4; V gene: TRBV23-1; clone size: NA; CDR3 DNA: TGCGCCAGCAGTCAATCCCCGGCCGAGTGGGATGAAAAACTGTTTTTT; CDR3 protein: CASSQSPAEWDEKLFF
D gene: NA; J gene: TRBJ1-6; V gene: TRBV7-2; clone size: NA; CDR3 DNA: TGTGCCAGCAGCTCTGGACCTACACCCCTCCACTTT; CDR3 protein: CASSSGPTPLHF
D gene: NA; J gene: TRBJ1-5; V gene: TRBV19; clone size: NA; CDR3 DNA: TGTGCCAGTAGGGACCGCAACCTGGCAAATCAGCCCCAGCATTTT; CDR3 protein: CASRDRNLANQPQHF
D gene: TRBD1; J gene: TRBJ1-6; V gene: TRBV5-1; clone size: NA; CDR3 DNA: TGCGCCAGCAGCTTCACAGGGGTCAATTCACCCCTCCACTTT; CDR3 protein: CASSFTGVNSPLHF
D gene: NA; J gene: TRBJ1-5; V gene: TRBV18; clone size: once; CDR3 DNA: TGTGCCAGCTCACCACTCCCTCGGGGGAATAGCAATCAGCCCCAGCATTTT; CDR3 protein: CASSPLPRGNSNQPQHF
D gene: TRBD2; J gene: TRBJ2-1; V gene: TRBV18; clone size: NA; CDR3 DNA: TGTGCCAGCTCACTTAGCGGGAGGGGTCTCAATGAGCAGTTCTTC; CDR3 protein: CASSLSGRGLNEQFF
D gene: NA; J gene: TRBJ2-2; V gene: TRBV18; clone size: few; CDR3 DNA: TGTGCCAGCTCACCGAACACAGGGTTCAACACCGGGGAGCTGTTTTTT; CDR3 protein: CASSPNTGFNTGELFF
D gene: TRBD2; J gene: TRBJ2-2; V gene: TRBV29-1; clone size: NA; CDR3 DNA: TGCAGCATCAAGCGGGATGACACCGGGGAGCTGTTTTTT; CDR3 protein: CSIKRDDTGELFF
D gene: TRBD2; J gene: TRBJ2-3; V gene: TRBV19; clone size: NA; CDR3 DNA: TGTGCCAGTAGTGACCGGGACTATCCAGATACGCAGTATTTT; CDR3 protein: CASSDRDYPDTQYF
D gene: NA; J gene: TRBJ2-2; V gene: TRBV9; clone size: NA; CDR3 DNA: TGTGCCAGCAGCGTAGTTGGTACGAACACCGGGGAGCTGTTTTTT; CDR3 protein: CASSVVGTNTGELFF
D gene: NA; J gene: TRBJ1-4; V gene: TRBV5-1; clone size: NA; CDR3 DNA: TGCGCCAGCAGCGTTGACGCCAGGGGAGGTGAAAAACTGTTTTTT; CDR3 protein: CASSVDARGGEKLFF
D gene: NA; J gene: TRBJ1-1; V gene: TRBV27; clone size: NA; CDR3 DNA: TGTGCCAGCAGTCCCCCCTCGTGGGGACATACCGTGAACACTGAAGCTTTCTTT; CDR3 protein: CASSPPSWGHTVNTEAFF
D gene: NA; J gene: TRBJ2-7; V gene: TRBV12-5; clone size: NA; CDR3 DNA: TGTGCTAGTGGGACATCGGACTACGAGCAGTACTTC; CDR3 protein: CASGTSDYEQYF
D gene: TRBD1; J gene: TRBJ2-4; V gene: TRBV19; clone size: NA; CDR3 DNA: TGTGCCAGTAGTATAAGCACCGGGACAGGGTTAAGGGACATTCAGTACTTC; CDR3 protein: CASSISTGTGLRDIQYF
D gene: NA; J gene: TRBJ1-2; V gene: TRBV6-6; clone size: NA; CDR3 DNA: TGTGCCAGCAGTTATGGGGGGATTAACTATGGCTACACCTTC; CDR3 protein: CASSYGGINYGYTF
D gene: TRBD1; J gene: TRBJ1-4; V gene: TRBV6-1; clone size: NA; CDR3 DNA: TGTGCCATAAACCTACAGGGGGGGGGAGAAAAACTGTTTTTT; CDR3 protein: CAINLQGGGEKLFF
D gene: NA; J gene: TRBJ1-2; V gene: TRBV10-2; clone size: NA; CDR3 DNA: TGCGCCAGCAGTGACCCTCAGGGGAATACTAACTATGGCTACACCTTC; CDR3 protein: CASSDPQGNTNYGYTF
D gene: NA; J gene: TRBJ1-2; V gene: TRBV7-9; clone size: few; CDR3 DNA: TGTGCCAGCAGCTCCACCCTACAGGACTATCTTGGCTACACCTTC; CDR3 protein: CASSSTLQDYLGYTF